This T cell receptor (beta chain) stems from a study of cytomegalovirus exposure and HLA in healthy donors. Study outcomes and limitations: On later analysis, the bulk of CMV-associated TCR beta chains appeared to be HLA-restricted. There were about 160 TCR beta chains listed as cytomegalovirus-associated. In a later analysis, compared with equally common non-associated chains, HLA-associated beta chains were more expanded. Most TCR sequences proved rare, with some public TCRs found in many donors.

J lost 0 bases, V lost 0 bases, and 2 bases had no gene match. Germline V lookup: CDR1 SNHLY, CDR2 FYNNEI. The CDR3 is 15 amino acids. The PCR employed 60 Vbeta primers together with 13 Jbeta primers. The table came from immunoSEQ multiplex PCR; TCRdb's copy has only in-frame clones and leaves some out. The table includes around 140,000 clones, around 79% detected once. The table lists this clone with a few counts. What it binds is unknown. This same CDR3 is encoded by further DNA sequences in the sample. The sample was PBMCs. The TCR was taken from a male donor in good health and CMV-seronegative. The chain joins TRBV2 to TRBJ2-7; TRBD2 aligns across 7 bases. The CDR3, as DNA: TGTGCCAGCAGTGAAGCGGTAGCGGGCTCCTACGAGCAGTACTTC. It is translated as CASSEAVAGSYEQYF.